This T cell receptor (beta chain) was captured in a study of T-cell reconstitution after alpha-beta-depleted transplantation in children. Study conclusions and caveats: Surviving recipient T cells and thymic progenitors accounted for the high day-60 TCRbeta diversity observed in some patients. Once a year had passed after transplant, T-cell counts and diversity came mostly from newly produced T cells. At around two months after transplant, the alpha-beta T cells were reportedly derived from several hundred expanded clones that came from non-depleted graft cells.

Using unique molecular identifiers, the investigators prepared the TCRbeta library. Each CDR3 protein gets one entry after TCRdb re-called the PCR reads with MiXCR. The sample yields approximately 150,000 distinct CDR3 sequences, around 8.5% seen once. This clonotype came up many times. Its antigen is as yet unknown. Trimming left V 0 bases short and J 3 bases short, with 11 bases between. The CDR3 has 15 residues. CDR1 SGHRS and CDR2 YFSETQ come from the germline V gene. This TCR derives from a female patient between 2 and 15 years old who had a stem cell transplant for congenital amegakaryocytic thrombocytopenia, so the T cells may come from the graft donor. The sequenced sample was PBMCs, mostly from graft donor cells, obtained 180 days after TCRalphabeta/CD19-depleted stem cell transplant. V is TRBV5-1 and J is TRBJ2-3; unclear D gene. The CDR3 here is CASSLASPLTDTQYF. The CDR3 DNA reads TGCGCCAGCAGCTTGGCGTCTCCACTTACAGATACGCAGTATTTT. The full variable domain, completed using reference TRBV5-1 and TRBJ2-3, is KAGVTQTPRYLIKTRGQQVTLSCSPISGHRSVSWYQQTPGQGLQFLFEYFSETQRNKGNFPGRFSGRQFSNSRSEMNVSTLELGDSALYLCASSLASPLTDTQYFGPGTRLTVL.